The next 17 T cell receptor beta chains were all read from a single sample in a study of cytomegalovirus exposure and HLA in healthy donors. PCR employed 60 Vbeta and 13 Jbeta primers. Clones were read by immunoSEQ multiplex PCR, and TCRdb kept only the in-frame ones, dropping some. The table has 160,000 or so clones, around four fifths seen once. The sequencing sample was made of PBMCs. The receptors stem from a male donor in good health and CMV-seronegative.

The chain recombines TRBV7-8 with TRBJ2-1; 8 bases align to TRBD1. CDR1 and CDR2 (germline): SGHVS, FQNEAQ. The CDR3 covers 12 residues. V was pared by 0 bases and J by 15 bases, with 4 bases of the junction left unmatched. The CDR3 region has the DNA TGTGCCAGCAGCTTAGCGACAGGGGATCCGTTCTTC. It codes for CASSLATGDPFF.

CDR3 region: CASSGETLMNTEAFF. DNA for the CDR3: TGTGCCAGCAGTGGGGAGACACTTATGAACACTGAAGCTTTCTTT. V gene TRBV6-5 combines with J gene TRBJ1-1; D gene unclear. The CDR3 runs 15 residues. Trimming left V 5 bases short and J 0 bases short, with 13 bases between. Germline assignment: CDR1 MNHEY and CDR2 SVGAGI.

The CDR3 here is CASKARDRGRAGTEAFF. The CDR3 nucleotides are TGTGCCAGCAAGGCCCGGGACAGGGGGCGGGCGGGCACTGAAGCTTTCTTT. This sequence joins TRBV27 and TRBJ1-1; 12 nucleotides match TRBD1. This CDR3 is 17 amino acids long. Germline V gene sequence: CDR1 MNHEY, CDR2 SMNVEV (reference sequence). V lost 7 bases and J lost 4; bases outside the gene matches: 13.

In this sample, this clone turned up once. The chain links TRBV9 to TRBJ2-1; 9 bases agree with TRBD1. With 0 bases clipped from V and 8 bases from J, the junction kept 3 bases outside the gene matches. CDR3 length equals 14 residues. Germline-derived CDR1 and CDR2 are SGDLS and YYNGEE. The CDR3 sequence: CASSVEQGAYEQFF. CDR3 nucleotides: TGTGCCAGCAGCGTAGAACAGGGGGCGTATGAGCAGTTCTTC.

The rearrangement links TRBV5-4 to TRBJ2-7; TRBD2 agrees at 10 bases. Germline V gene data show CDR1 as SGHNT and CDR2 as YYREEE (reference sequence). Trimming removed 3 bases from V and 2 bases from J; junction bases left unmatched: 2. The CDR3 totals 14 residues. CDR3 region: CASSSTSGTYEQYF. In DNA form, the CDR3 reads TGTGCCAGCAGCTCTACTAGCGGGACCTACGAGCAGTACTTC.

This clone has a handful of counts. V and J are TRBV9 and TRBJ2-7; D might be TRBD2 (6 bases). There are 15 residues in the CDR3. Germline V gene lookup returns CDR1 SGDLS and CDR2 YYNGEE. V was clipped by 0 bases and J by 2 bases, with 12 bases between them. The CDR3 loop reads CASSVDWGLTYEQYF. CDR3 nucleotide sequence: TGTGCCAGCAGCGTAGACTGGGGACTCACCTACGAGCAGTACTTC.

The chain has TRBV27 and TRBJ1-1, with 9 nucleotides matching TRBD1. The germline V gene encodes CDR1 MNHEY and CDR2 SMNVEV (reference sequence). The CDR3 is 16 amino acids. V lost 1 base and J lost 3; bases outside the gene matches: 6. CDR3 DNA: TGTGCCAGCAGTTTATTGGGACAGGGCGTGGACACTGAAGCTTTCTTT. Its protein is CASSLLGQGVDTEAFF.

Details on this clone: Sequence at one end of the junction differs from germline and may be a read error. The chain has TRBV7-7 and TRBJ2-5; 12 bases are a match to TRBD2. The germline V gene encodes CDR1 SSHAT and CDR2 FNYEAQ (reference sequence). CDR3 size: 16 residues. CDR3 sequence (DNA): TGTGCTAGCAGCCCCGGACTAGCGGGGAGCCAAGAGACCCAGTACTTC. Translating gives CASSPGLAGSQETQYF.

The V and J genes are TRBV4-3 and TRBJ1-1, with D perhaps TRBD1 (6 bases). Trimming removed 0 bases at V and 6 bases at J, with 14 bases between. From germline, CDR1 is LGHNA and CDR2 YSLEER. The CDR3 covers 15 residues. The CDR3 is CASSQDTGGSAEAFF. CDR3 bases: TGCGCCAGCAGCCAAGATACGGGGGGCTCGGCTGAAGCTTTCTTT.

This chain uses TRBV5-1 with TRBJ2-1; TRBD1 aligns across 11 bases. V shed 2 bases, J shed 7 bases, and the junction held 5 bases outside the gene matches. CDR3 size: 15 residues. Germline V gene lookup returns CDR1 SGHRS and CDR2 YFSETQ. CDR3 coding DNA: TGCGCCAGCAGCTTCCCGGGACAGGGGGGAAATGAGCAGTTCTTC. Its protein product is CASSFPGQGGNEQFF.

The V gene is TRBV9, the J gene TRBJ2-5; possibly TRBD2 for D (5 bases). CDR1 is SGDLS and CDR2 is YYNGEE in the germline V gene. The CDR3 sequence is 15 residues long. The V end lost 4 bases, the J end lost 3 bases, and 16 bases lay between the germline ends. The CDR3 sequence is CASSPGWLAEETQYF. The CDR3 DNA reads TGTGCCAGCAGCCCCGGGTGGCTAGCAGAAGAGACCCAGTACTTC.

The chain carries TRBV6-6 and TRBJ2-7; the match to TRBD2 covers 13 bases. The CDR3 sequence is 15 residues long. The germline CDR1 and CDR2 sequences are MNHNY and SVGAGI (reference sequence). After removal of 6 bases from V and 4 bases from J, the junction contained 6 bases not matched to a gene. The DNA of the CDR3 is TGTGCCAGCAGCCCCGGACTAGCGGGAGTTTACGAGCAGTACTTC. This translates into CASSPGLAGVYEQYF.

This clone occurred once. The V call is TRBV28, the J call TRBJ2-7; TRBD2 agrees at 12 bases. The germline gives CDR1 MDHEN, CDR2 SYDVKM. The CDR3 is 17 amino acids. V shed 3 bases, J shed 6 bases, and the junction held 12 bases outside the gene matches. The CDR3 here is CASSFPPLAGGPGEQYF. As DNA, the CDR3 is TGTGCCAGCAGTTTCCCTCCCCTAGCGGGAGGGCCAGGCGAGCAGTACTTC.

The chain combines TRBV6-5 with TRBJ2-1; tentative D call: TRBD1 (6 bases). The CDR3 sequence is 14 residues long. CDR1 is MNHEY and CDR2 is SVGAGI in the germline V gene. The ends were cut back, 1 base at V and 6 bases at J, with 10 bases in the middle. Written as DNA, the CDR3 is TGTGCCAGCAGTTACTTCGGACAGAGCAATGAGCAGTTCTTC. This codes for CASSYFGQSNEQFF.

CDR3 loop: CASSRVTNEKLFF. DNA of the CDR3: TGTGCCAGCAGTCGGGTCACAAATGAAAAACTGTTTTTT. The chain uses TRBV6-1 and TRBJ1-4; no reliable D call. V was cut by 5 bases and J by 5 bases, with 9 bases left in between. The CDR3 covers 13 residues. Germline V lookup: CDR1 MNHNS, CDR2 SASEGT.

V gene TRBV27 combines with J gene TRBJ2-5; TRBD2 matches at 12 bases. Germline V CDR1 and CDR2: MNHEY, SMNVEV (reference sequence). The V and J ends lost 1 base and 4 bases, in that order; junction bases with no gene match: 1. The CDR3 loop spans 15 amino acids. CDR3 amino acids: CASSLWGLAGETQYF. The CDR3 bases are TGTGCCAGCAGTTTATGGGGACTAGCGGGAGAGACCCAGTACTTC.

The CDR3 coding sequence is TGTGCCAGCAGCTTATCCGCAGGCAGTTACCACGAGCAGTACTTC. Translating gives CASSLSAGSYHEQYF. V is TRBV7-2 and J is TRBJ2-7; D not resolved. The V end lost 2 bases, the J end lost 5 bases, and 16 bases lay between the germline ends. Germline lookup yields CDR1 SGHTA and CDR2 FQGNSA. CDR3 length: 15 amino acids.